Each of the 27 T cell receptor beta chains below was sequenced from the same sample in a study of T cell responses to AZD1222 COVID-19 vaccine (dated by TCRdb to 2020 to 2022). The time point label of this sample denotes: baseline before first vaccination. The library was produced with the immunoSEQ multiplex PCR assay. TCRdb retrieved this table from immuneACCESS and kept in-frame rearrangements only. Not all clones are present; in checked studies, unresolved V genes account for under half, and no reason is known for the remainder. For this sample the table gives fewer than 85,000 clones, of which roughly nine tenths were detected only once. The ten largest account for 4.2% of the sample. Sequencing was performed on peripheral blood, taken on day 0 of AZD1222 vaccination. These receptors came from an adult in good health.

This clone was observed a handful of times. This chain connects TRBV5-4 to TRBJ2-2; 10 nucleotides line up with TRBD1. J was trimmed by 8 bases and V by 3 bases; bases with no gene match: 4. The length of the CDR3 is 14 residues. Germline lookup yields CDR1 SGHNT and CDR2 YYREEE (reference sequence). CDR3 amino acids: CASSWDRGSGELFF. CDR3 coding DNA: TGTGCCAGCAGCTGGGACAGGGGATCAGGGGAGCTGTTTTTT.

This rearrangement joins TRBV4-1 to TRBJ2-7; D unclear. V was pared by 3 bases and J by 5 bases, with 8 bases between. The V gene's germline CDR1 is MGHRA and CDR2 YSYEKL. The CDR3 consists of 12 residues. The CDR3 loop is CASSHVRDEQYF. CDR3 in DNA: TGCGCCAGCAGCCACGTAAGAGACGAGCAGTACTTC.

The genes are TRBV5-6 and TRBJ2-7, with a weak D call TRBD1 (5 bases). The germline gives CDR1 SGHDT, CDR2 YYEEEE. The V and J ends lost 1 base and 5 bases respectively, with 13 bases between them. The CDR3 runs to 14 residues. CDR3 bases: TGTGCCAGCAGCTTGAGTCAGGGATCCCACGAGCAGTACTTC. This encodes CASSLSQGSHEQYF.

The chain has TRBV27 and TRBJ2-7; D might be TRBD2 (6 bases). CDR1 is MNHEY and CDR2 is SMNVEV in the germline V gene (reference sequence). V gave up 3 bases and J gave up 2 bases, with 23 bases separating them. This CDR3 spans 18 amino acids. The CDR3: CASSFLVASAPSPYEQYF. The CDR3 coding sequence is TGTGCCAGCAGTTTTCTGGTGGCTAGCGCGCCGTCTCCCTACGAGCAGTACTTC.

The chain joins TRBV12-3 or TRBV12-4 to TRBJ1-2; 8 positions match TRBD1. CDR3 length equals 13 residues. After removal of 5 bases from V and 8 bases from J, the junction contained 7 bases not matched to a gene. CDR3 amino acids: CASSLQGAEGYTF. The CDR3 DNA follows: TGTGCCAGCAGTCTTCAGGGGGCTGAAGGCTACACCTTC.

This chain connects TRBV9 to TRBJ2-3; 13 positions match TRBD2. This CDR3 has 17 amino acids. CDR1 SGDLS and CDR2 YYNGEE come from the germline V gene. Trimming removed 3 bases from V and 7 bases from J; junction bases left unmatched: 11. CDR3 amino acids: CASSATSGGASRNTQYF. The CDR3 nucleotides are TGTGCCAGCAGCGCCACTAGCGGGGGGGCCAGTAGAAATACGCAGTATTTT.

The chain is built from TRBV5-1 and TRBJ2-2, with no clear D. The CDR3 runs 14 residues. CDR1 and CDR2 (germline): SGHRS, YFSETQ. Trimming removed 2 bases from V and 2 bases from J, with 7 bases in between. The CDR3 DNA follows: TGCGCCAGCAGCTTCCTCTCAAACACCGGGGAGCTGTTTTTT. It is translated as CASSFLSNTGELFF.

V gene TRBV11-3 combines with J gene TRBJ1-6, with D maybe TRBD1 (6 bases). CDR3 length: 14 amino acids. V was shortened by 3 bases and J by 4 bases, with 7 bases between the two germline ends. Per germline, CDR1 SGHNT and CDR2 YENEEA. CDR3 nucleotides: TGTGCCAGCAGCTTCCAGGGGTATAATTCACCCCTCCACTTT. Its translation: CASSFQGYNSPLHF. Drawing the rest from reference TRBV11-3 and TRBJ1-6, the complete variable domain is EAGVVQSPRYKIIEKKQPVAFWCNPISGHNTLYWYLQNLGQGPELLIRYENEEAVDDSQLPKDRFSAERLKGVDSTLKIQPAELGDSAVYLCASSFQGYNSPLHFGNGTRLTVT.

This clone was counted once. The chain uses TRBV7-9 and TRBJ1-1; D is unclear. CDR1 SEHNR and CDR2 FQNEAQ come from the germline V gene (reference sequence). This CDR3 is built from 12 residues. V was pared by 6 bases and J by 4 bases, with 9 bases between. The CDR3 protein is CASRPQITEAFF. In DNA, the CDR3 is TGTGCCAGCAGACCACAGATCACTGAAGCTTTCTTT.

The V gene is TRBV6-6, the J gene TRBJ1-5; no clear D gene. V was clipped by 5 bases and J by 9 bases, with 17 bases between them. The CDR3 has 14 amino acids. Germline assignment: CDR1 MNHNY and CDR2 SVGAGI (reference sequence). The CDR3 nucleotides read TGTGCCAGCAGTCCGGGAACCAGTTCTCCGCCCCAGCATTTT. Its translation is CASSPGTSSPPQHF.

The chain uses TRBV11-3 and TRBJ2-1; 12 bases align to TRBD2. V lost 5 bases, J lost 13 bases, and 9 bases stayed unmatched. The CDR3 length is 14 residues. CDR1 and CDR2 from the germline V gene are SGHNT and YENEEA. Here the CDR3 reads CASSLGTSGSTQFF. The CDR3 region has the DNA TGTGCCAGCAGCCTTGGGACTAGCGGGTCAACCCAGTTCTTC.

The chain has TRBV11-3 and TRBJ2-2; no reliable D call. The CDR3 has 13 residues. The germline CDR1 and CDR2 sequences are SGHNT and YENEEA. Trimming stripped 0 bases from V and 9 bases from J, with 8 bases between. The CDR3 DNA reads as TGTGCCAGCAGCTTAGATTCCGCCAGGGAGCTGTTTTTT. It translates to CASSLDSARELFF.

This sequence joins TRBV7-8 and TRBJ1-2; no clear D. V shed 5 bases and J shed 4 bases, with 17 bases lying between them. Germline lookup yields CDR1 SGHVS and CDR2 FQNEAQ. The CDR3 is 15 amino acids. The DNA of the CDR3 is TGTGCCAGCAGCCCGAGGGTGTCCCACGCCTATGGCTACACCTTC. Its translation is CASSPRVSHAYGYTF. The whole variable domain, remainder taken from reference TRBV7-8 and TRBJ1-2, is GAGVSQSPRYKVAKRGQDVALRCDPISGHVSLFWYQQALGQGPEFLTYFQNEAQLDKSGLPSDRFFAERPEGSVSTLKIQRTQQEDSAVYLCASSPRVSHAYGYTFGSGTRLTVV.

The V and J genes are TRBV6-6 and TRBJ1-3; no firm D call. Germline V gives CDR1 MNHNY, CDR2 SVGAGI (reference sequence). CDR3 size: 12 residues. V gave up 2 bases and J gave up 4 bases, with 3 bases separating them. The CDR3 DNA reads as TGTGCCAGCAGTTACGCGGGAAACACCATATATTTT. Translating it yields CASSYAGNTIYF.

This clone came up once. The chain is built from TRBV7-8 and TRBJ2-3; 13 bases align to TRBD2. Trimming took 5 bases from V and 6 from J; bases not matched to a gene: 5. The CDR3 consists of 15 residues. The germline gives CDR1 SGHVS, CDR2 FQNEAQ. The CDR3 loop is CASSHTLAGGDTQYF. The CDR3 nucleotides are TGTGCCAGCAGCCATACACTAGCGGGAGGGGATACGCAGTATTTT.

The chain is built from TRBV7-9 and TRBJ2-3, with D perhaps matching TRBD2 (5 bases). Trimming took off 6 bases at V and 2 bases at J, with 12 bases between the two ends. The CDR3 extends over 14 amino acids. Germline V lookup: CDR1 SEHNR, CDR2 FQNEAQ (reference sequence). The CDR3 sequence is CASSPTGITDTQYF. CDR3 DNA sequence: TGTGCCAGCAGTCCGACGGGGATCACAGATACGCAGTATTTT.

V gene TRBV11-2 combines with J gene TRBJ2-1, with 10 bases aligning to TRBD2. The germline gives CDR1 SGHAT, CDR2 FQNNGV. The CDR3 is 16 amino acids. The V gene end was trimmed by 6 bases and the J gene end by 4 bases; junction bases not matched to a gene: 9. CDR3 DNA: TGTGCCAGCAGAAGACCCGGGACTAGCGCTTACAATGAGCAGTTCTTC. Its translation: CASRRPGTSAYNEQFF.

The chain has TRBV6-5 and TRBJ1-1, with D unclear. V lost 8 bases and J lost 6, with 13 bases in between. The CDR3 is 12 residues long. CDR1 and CDR2 (germline): MNHEY, SVGAGI. Written as DNA, the CDR3 is TGTGCCAGCGGGCGAATTCTTTCTGAAGCTTTCTTT. It yields the protein CASGRILSEAFF.

The CDR3 sequence is CSAGIRTGADEQFF. Written as DNA, the CDR3 is TGCAGCGCCGGAATTAGAACGGGGGCAGATGAGCAGTTCTTC. The genes are TRBV29-1 and TRBJ2-1; D may be TRBD1 or TRBD2 (6 bases each). V lost 7 bases to trimming and J lost 8 bases, with 21 bases between them. The CDR3 spans 14 residues. Germline V gives CDR1 SQVTM, CDR2 ANQGSEA.

The chain uses TRBV7-9 and TRBJ2-3, with 14 bases matching TRBD2. The germline gives CDR1 SEHNR, CDR2 FQNEAQ (reference sequence). V dropped 5 bases and J dropped 3; count of bases not matched to a gene: 10. The length of the CDR3 is 18 residues. This CDR3 is CASSLPGLAGVWTDTQYF. The CDR3 DNA follows: TGTGCCAGCAGCCTCCCGGGACTAGCGGGAGTGTGGACAGATACGCAGTATTTT. The full variable domain, rest sourced from reference TRBV7-9 and TRBJ2-3, is DTGVSQNPRHKITKRGQNVTFRCDPISEHNRLYWYRQTLGQGPEFLTYFQNEAQLEKSRLLSDRFSAERPKGSFSTLEIQRTEQGDSAMYLCASSLPGLAGVWTDTQYFGPGTRLTVL.

The CDR3 DNA follows: TGTGCCAGCAGCCAAGTGGGGACTAGCGGGGGATACAATGAGCAGTTCTTC. Translating gives CASSQVGTSGGYNEQFF. This chain links TRBV3-1 (or the pseudogene TRBV3-2) with TRBJ2-1, with 14 bases that match TRBD2. Germline CDR1 and CDR2: LGHDT and YNNKEL (reference sequence). The length of the CDR3 is 17 residues. Germline trimming cut 1 base from V and 4 bases from J; bases unmatched to any gene: 3.

About this clone itself: In the same sample, other DNA sequences code for this CDR3. CDR3 sequence: CASSEGSLSYEQYF. The DNA of the CDR3 is TGTGCCAGCAGTGAGGGGTCCCTTTCCTACGAGCAGTACTTC. The chain combines TRBV2 with TRBJ2-7; D is unresolved. This CDR3 has 14 amino acids. Per germline, CDR1 SNHLY and CDR2 FYNNEI. V was trimmed by 3 bases and J by 1 base, leaving 10 bases between them.

The chain couples TRBV12-3 or TRBV12-4 to TRBJ2-3; 7 nucleotides agree with TRBD1. CDR3 length: 12 amino acids. V lost 6 bases to trimming and J lost 6 bases; unmatched junction nucleotides: 3. The CDR3 nucleotides are TGTGCCAGCAGCCGACAGGGTGATACGCAGTATTTT. Protein sequence: CASSRQGDTQYF.

The chain is built from TRBV7-8 and TRBJ1-1; D call uncertain. V lost 0 bases, J lost 11 bases, and 19 bases lay in between. Germline assignment: CDR1 SGHVS and CDR2 FQNEAQ. CDR3 size: 15 residues. CDR3 residues: CASSLAGRSYGRAFF. The CDR3 nucleotides are TGTGCCAGCAGCTTAGCGGGAAGGTCCTACGGGCGGGCTTTCTTT.

The V gene is TRBV7-8, the J gene TRBJ1-5; D unresolved. The germline V gene encodes CDR1 SGHVS and CDR2 FQNEAQ. Between the trimmed V and J ends, which lost 3 bases and 5 bases, there was a span of 26 bases. This CDR3 has 19 residues. The CDR3: CASSFKGLSSPWGDQPQHF. As DNA, the CDR3 is TGTGCCAGCAGCTTCAAAGGATTAAGTTCCCCCTGGGGTGATCAGCCCCAGCATTTT.

The CDR3 region has the DNA TGTGCCAGCAGCCCGTACCGGGACTCGAACACTGAAGCTTTCTTT. Its translation: CASSPYRDSNTEAFF. The gene calls are TRBV3-1 (or the pseudogene TRBV3-2) and TRBJ1-1, with D perhaps TRBD1 (5 bases). V was trimmed by 4 bases and J by 1 base, leaving 13 bases between them. Germline CDR1 LGHDT, CDR2 YNNKEL (reference sequence). This CDR3 spans 15 amino acids.

V gene TRBV10-3 combines with J gene TRBJ2-2; no firm D call. From germline, CDR1 is ENHRY and CDR2 SYGVKD. The V end was cut by 7 bases, the J end by 5 bases, with 17 bases between. The CDR3 contains 15 residues. The CDR3 here is CAINFAELGTGELFF. The CDR3 coding sequence is TGTGCCATCAATTTCGCCGAACTGGGGACCGGGGAGCTGTTTTTT.